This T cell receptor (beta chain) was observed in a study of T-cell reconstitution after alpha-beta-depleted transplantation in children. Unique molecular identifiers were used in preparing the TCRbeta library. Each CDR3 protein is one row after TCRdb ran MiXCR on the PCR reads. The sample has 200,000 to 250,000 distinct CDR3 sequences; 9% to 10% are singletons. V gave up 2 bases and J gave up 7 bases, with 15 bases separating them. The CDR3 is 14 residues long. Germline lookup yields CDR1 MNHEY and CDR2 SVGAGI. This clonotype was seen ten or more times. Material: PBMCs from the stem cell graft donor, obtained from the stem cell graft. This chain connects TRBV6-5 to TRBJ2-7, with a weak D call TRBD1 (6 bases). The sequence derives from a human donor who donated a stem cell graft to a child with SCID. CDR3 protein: CASSYNNRVGEQYF. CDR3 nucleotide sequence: TGTGCCAGCAGTTACAACAACAGGGTAGGGGAGCAGTACTTC.